These T cell receptor beta chains were read from a single sample in a study of CD8 T cells in ankylosing spondylitis. One entry per CDR3 protein, called by TCRdb with MiXCR from the 5' RACE reads. The table has 700,000 to 850,000 distinct CDR3 sequences, approximately 12% seen once; the top ten hold under 0.6%. The material sequenced was blood, either unsorted or a sorted T cell fraction (not recorded which). Receptor source: a male donor with ankylosing spondylitis. The CDR3 runs from the conserved cysteine through the conserved F or W. A D gene is named only where the DNA matches it firmly. The size entry is marked missing in some rows and otherwise reads once, few, many or a size class.

D | size | J | V | DNA | CDR3
TRBD2 | . | TRBJ2-7 | TRBV13 | TGTGCCAGCAGCTTAGGCCTAAGCGGGATCTCCTACGAGCAGTACTTC | CASSLGLSGISYEQYF
. | few | TRBJ2-1 | TRBV29-1 | TGCAGCGCACTCCCAAGGGCTGGCGATGAGCAGTTCTTC | CSALPRAGDEQFF
TRBD2 | few | TRBJ2-7 | TRBV7-2 | TGTGCCAGCAGCTTCGCTAGCGGGGCGACCTACGAGCAGTACTTC | CASSFASGATYEQYF
TRBD2 | few | TRBJ2-5 | TRBV5-1 | TGCGCCAGCAGCGGTAGCGGGGGCCAAGAGACCCAGTACTTC | CASSGSGGQETQYF
. | few | TRBJ1-1 | TRBV30 | TGTGCCTGGAAAGGGGAGGTCACTGAAGCTTTCTTT | CAWKGEVTEAFF
TRBD1 | . | TRBJ2-7 | TRBV29-1 | TGCAGCGTTGAATTTGGGACAGGGGGAAACGAGCAGTACTTC | CSVEFGTGGNEQYF
. | . | TRBJ1-1 | TRBV7-9 | TGTGCCAGCAGGCAGTCCGGGACCTTGAACACTGAAGCTTTCTTT | CASRQSGTLNTEAFF
TRBD1 | . | TRBJ1-5 | TRBV20-1 | TGCAGTGCTAGAGTCCAGAGGGGACAGGGCGGTAATCAGCCCCAGCATTTT | CSARVQRGQGGNQPQHF
. | few | TRBJ2-3 | TRBV7-9 | TGTGCCAGCAGCTTACGGGGCAGGGGAGATACGCAGTATTTT | CASSLRGRGDTQYF
. | . | TRBJ1-2 | TRBV5-1 | TGCGCCAGCAGCTTGAGGGCGGATAACTATGGCTACACCTTC | CASSLRADNYGYTF
TRBD1 | few | TRBJ2-2 | TRBV25-1 | TGTGCCAGCAGTGAACGCACAGGGGGCGAGAAGCTGTTTTTT | CASSERTGGEKLFF
TRBD1 | . | TRBJ1-2 | TRBV5-1 | TGCGCCAGCAGCCGAGACAGGGGACAAAGTGGCTACACCTTC | CASSRDRGQSGYTF
TRBD2 | many | TRBJ2-7 | TRBV4-1 | TGCGCCAGCAGCCGCATCGGGACTAGCGGGAGTTACGAGCAGTACTTC | CASSRIGTSGSYEQYF
TRBD1 | . | TRBJ1-5 | TRBV4-1 | TGCGCCAGCAGCTCGGGACAGGGAGTTAATCAGCCCCAGCATTTT | CASSSGQGVNQPQHF
. | many | TRBJ2-3 | TRBV15 | TGTGCCACCAGCAGAGCCCCCACAGATACGCAGTATTTT | CATSRAPTDTQYF
. | . | TRBJ1-5 | TRBV10-3 | TGTGCCACAACGGGACTGTACAATCAGCCCCAGCATTTT | CATTGLYNQPQHF
TRBD1 | many | TRBJ1-2 | TRBV10-2 | TGCGCCAGCAGTGAGAGGGGGCCAAAGGGCTACACCTTC | CASSERGPKGYTF
. | many | TRBJ2-7 | TRBV5-1 | TGCGCCAGCAGCGACCTCTACGAGCAGTACTTC | CASSDLYEQYF
TRBD1 | few | TRBJ1-1 | TRBV7-2 | TGTGCCAGCAGGGACCACAGGGGGCTATCTCCTGAAGCTTTCTTT | CASRDHRGLSPEAFF
TRBD2 | few | TRBJ2-7 | TRBV20-1 | TGCAGTGCTAGAGATTCGGCTAGCGGGGGATACGAGCAGTACTTC | CSARDSASGGYEQYF
. | . | TRBJ2-2 | TRBV11-2 | TGTGCCAGCAGCCCGGGACTTTGGGGCGGGGAGCTGTTTTTT | CASSPGLWGGELFF
. | . | TRBJ2-3 | TRBV5-1 | TGCGCCACCACAACGGGCCGCATCACAGATACGCAGTATTTT | CATTTGRITDTQYF
. | few | TRBJ2-7 | TRBV20-1 | TGCAGTGCTAACCCGAGCTCAGGGGCGTCTTACGAGCAGTACTTC | CSANPSSGASYEQYF
TRBD1 | few | TRBJ1-1 | TRBV28 | TGTGCCAGCAGTTGGACAGGGAAGTACACTGAAGCTTTCTTT | CASSWTGKYTEAFF
. | few | TRBJ2-7 | TRBV6-2/TRBV6-3 | TGTGCCAGCAAGGGGGGGGACTACGAGCAGTACTTC | CASKGGDYEQYF
TRBD2 | many | TRBJ2-1 | TRBV20-1 | TGCAGTGCTAGAGAAGTGACTAGCGGGAGATTCTCGTTCTTC | CSAREVTSGRFSFF
TRBD1 | few | TRBJ1-5 | TRBV7-2 | TGTGCCAGCAGCTTAGGGACAGGGGTGGTTCAGCCCCAGCATTTT | CASSLGTGVVQPQHF
TRBD2 | few | TRBJ2-3 | TRBV7-2 | TGTGCCAGCAGCTTAATGGGCGGGAGGGAAGATACGCAGTATTTT | CASSLMGGREDTQYF
. | many | TRBJ1-6 | TRBV2 | TGTGCCAGCAGAGCGGACGGTAATTCACCCCTCCACTTT | CASRADGNSPLHF
TRBD2 | many | TRBJ2-3 | TRBV5-1 | TGCGCCAGCAGCCGGATGACTAGCGAAAGCACAGATACGCAGTATTTT | CASSRMTSESTDTQYF
. | . | TRBJ2-7 | TRBV29-1 | TGCAGCGTTGGCAGGTCACTGGGGTACGAGCAGTACTTC | CSVGRSLGYEQYF
. | few | TRBJ2-1 | TRBV18 | TGTGCCAGCTCAAGGTCAGCCTTTAGCTCCTACAATGAGCAGTTCTTC | CASSRSAFSSYNEQFF
. | . | TRBJ1-2 | TRBV4-2 | TGTGCCAGCAGCCAAGAGGGGAGGATGGTGTACTATGGCTACACCTTC | CASSQEGRMVYYGYTF
. | many | TRBJ2-2 | TRBV29-1 | TGCAGCGCCTCCGGACGGGTGGGCGGGGAGCTGTTTTTT | CSASGRVGGELFF
. | few | TRBJ1-2 | TRBV9 | TGTGCCAGCAGCGTAGTAGCAGGAAACTATGGCTACACCTTC | CASSVVAGNYGYTF
TRBD1 | few | TRBJ2-7 | TRBV12-3/TRBV12-4 | TGTGCCAGCAGTCGTCCCGGGACAGGGTACGAGCAGTACTTC | CASSRPGTGYEQYF
. | . | TRBJ2-2 | TRBV6-1 | TGTGCCAGCAGTCCTGTCTGGCTAGCTACCGGGGAGCTGTTTTTT | CASSPVWLATGELFF
. | . | TRBJ1-2 | TRBV20-1 | TGCAGTGCCTCTCACAAGGGTTTACAGGGCTACACCTTC | CSASHKGLQGYTF
. | . | TRBJ1-4 | TRBV6-5 | TGTGCCAGCAGTTATAGGACCGAAATTAATGAAAAACTGTTTTTT | CASSYRTEINEKLFF
. | . | TRBJ2-2 | TRBV7-8 | TGTGCCAGCAGCTACCTGGGGAGAGGGGAGAGAACCGGGGAGCTGTTTTTT | CASSYLGRGERTGELFF
TRBD2 | . | TRBJ2-3 | TRBV7-2 | TGTGCCAGCAGCTTAGATCGAGCGGGGGACCCAGATACGCAGTATTTT | CASSLDRAGDPDTQYF
. | many | TRBJ1-5 | TRBV5-1 | TGCGCCAGCAGCTTGGAAGGGGCTCAGCCCCAGCATTTT | CASSLEGAQPQHF
. | . | TRBJ1-4 | TRBV7-2 | TGTGCCAGCAGCTTAGGATGGGGGGCGGCTAATGAAAAACTGTTTTTT | CASSLGWGAANEKLFF
. | many | TRBJ2-7 | TRBV5-1 | TGCGCCAGCAGCGCGAGGGGGACCTACGAGCAGTACTTC | CASSARGTYEQYF
. | few | TRBJ1-2 | TRBV6-2/TRBV6-3 | TGTGCCAGCAGTTACGAAGTGACTTATGGCTACACCTTC | CASSYEVTYGYTF
TRBD1 | few | TRBJ2-7 | TRBV20-1 | TGCAGTGCTAGAGATTCAGGGGGAAAGAAAGAGCAGTACTTC | CSARDSGGKKEQYF
. | . | TRBJ1-2 | TRBV29-1 | TGCAGCGTTGAGATTGGCAGGGATAACTATGGCTACACCTTC | CSVEIGRDNYGYTF
. | many | TRBJ2-3 | TRBV5-1 | TGTGCCAGCAGTTTAACGTCCAGCACAGATACGCAGTATTTT | CASSLTSSTDTQYF
TRBD1 | many | TRBJ2-5 | TRBV29-1 | TGCAGCGTCGGTGGACAGGGAGGAGAGACCCAGTACTTC | CSVGGQGGETQYF
. | few | TRBJ2-5 | TRBV7-2 | TGTGCCAGCAGCTTAGCGCAGGGGCGGGAGACCCAGTACTTC | CASSLAQGRETQYF